Given below is one T cell receptor beta chain in context. In the PCR, 60 Vbeta and 13 Jbeta primers were used. Produced via immunoSEQ multiplex PCR; TCRdb's table is partial and in-frame only. This sample has more than 80,000 clones, with about four fifths found just once. This specimen belongs to a study of cytomegalovirus exposure and HLA in healthy donors. Looked up from germline, CDR1 is KGHSH and CDR2 is LQKENI. The CDR3 spans 13 residues. Trimming shortened V by 1 base and J by 12 bases, and 13 bases separated the two germline ends. The sequence was collected from a woman aged 50 to 65 in good health and CMV-seropositive. Sequenced material: PBMCs. This chain uses TRBV18 with TRBJ2-1; the D is unclear. The CDR3 nucleotides read TGTGCCAGCTCACCACTCCAGGTTCCAGGGCAGTTCTTC. Its protein product is CASSPLQVPGQFF. The variable domain in full, completed from reference TRBV18 and TRBJ2-1, reads NAGVMQNPRHLVRRRGQEARLRCSPMKGHSHVYWYRQLPEEGLKFMVYLQKENIIDESGMPKERFSAEFPKEGPSILRIQQVVRGDSAAYFCASSPLQVPGQFFGPGTRLTVL.